The following is a T cell receptor (beta chain) sequence with its context. The data are from a study of shared T cell receptors in the human thymus. V lost 2 bases and J lost 3, with 11 bases in between. There are 15 residues in the CDR3. CDR1 is MDHEN and CDR2 is SYDVKM in the germline V gene. Assay used: immunoSEQ multiplex PCR; TCRdb lists only in-frame clones, some missing. The sample lists about 660,000 clones, about 87% occurring once. This same sample was also taken into another study, of human thymus T cells. That paper notes: Healthy Finnish infants undergoing corrective surgery for congenital heart defects provided the donor material. Thymic tissue was derived from resections collected during corrective heart surgery. Seemingly biased V and J gene usage marked thymic and blood repertoires. Related work found strong thymic repertoire overlap between unrelated individuals.

This clonotype originated in a boy under two years old with a congenital heart defect. The sequenced sample was thymocytes. The chain recombines TRBV28 with TRBJ2-4; D is perhaps TRBD1 (6 bases). The CDR3 loop is CASSLEQGVKNIQYF. The CDR3 bases are TGTGCCAGCAGTTTAGAACAGGGTGTCAAAAACATTCAGTACTTC.